These 5 T cell receptor beta chains share one sample of origin, sequenced in a study of T cell changes during pregnancy in multiple sclerosis. Produced via immunoSEQ multiplex PCR; TCRdb's table is partial and in-frame only. The table lists tens of thousands of clones, 94% of them singletons. Sequencing used CD4+ T cells from peripheral blood mononuclear cells, obtained after pregnancy. These receptor sequences come from a female donor with multiple sclerosis, enrolled in a pregnancy study.

The V and J genes are TRBV28 and TRBJ2-5; 8 bases are shared with TRBD2. The CDR3 runs to 15 residues. Trimming cost V 10 bases and J 4 bases; bases outside gene matches: 14. Germline V gene lookup returns CDR1 MDHEN and CDR2 SYDVKM. CDR3 residues: CATVPAGTRVETQYF. DNA for the CDR3: TGTGCCACCGTACCCGCAGGGACTAGGGTAGAGACCCAGTACTTC.

This clone turned up a few times. V is TRBV9 and J is TRBJ1-1; TRBD1 might be the D (5 bases). The germline V gene encodes CDR1 SGDLS and CDR2 YYNGEE. The V and J ends lost 0 bases and 6 bases respectively, with 15 bases between them. There are 15 residues in the CDR3. This CDR3 reads CASSVGAGSNSEAFF. CDR3 DNA sequence: TGTGCCAGCAGCGTAGGGGCAGGGTCGAATTCTGAAGCTTTCTTT.

The chain joins TRBV7-2 to TRBJ2-3, with 9 nucleotides matching TRBD1. Germline-derived CDR1 and CDR2 are SGHTA and FQGNSA. This CDR3 spans 15 amino acids. Trimming removed 1 base from V and 2 bases from J; junction bases left unmatched: 1. The CDR3 DNA sequence: TGTGCCAGCAGCTTAGGGACAGGGGACACAGATACGCAGTATTTT. This encodes CASSLGTGDTDTQYF.

This chain links TRBV7-2 with TRBJ2-5; D might be TRBD1 (5 bases). Trimming left V 2 bases short and J 5 bases short, with 15 bases between. Per the germline V gene, CDR1 is SGHTA and CDR2 is FQGNSA. The CDR3 runs to 15 residues. In nucleotides, the CDR3 is TGTGCCAGCAGCTTAAGGCAGGGAAGAGCGGAGACCCAGTACTTC. Its protein is CASSLRQGRAETQYF.

This chain joins TRBV27 and TRBJ1-5, with D possibly TRBD1 on 5 matching bases. Per germline, CDR1 MNHEY and CDR2 SMNVEV (reference sequence). Between the trimmed V and J ends, which lost 3 bases and 4 bases, there was a span of 13 bases. The CDR3 is made up of 15 amino acids. CDR3 in amino acids: CASSFRQGGNQPQHF. DNA for the CDR3: TGTGCCAGCAGTTTCAGGCAGGGAGGAAATCAGCCCCAGCATTTT.